The present TCR beta chain was sequenced within a study of shared clonotypes between healthy human individuals. Study details: CD4 naive and CD4 memory each took three plates per donor, while CD8 naive took two and CD8 memory one.

Study observations and caveats: In general, naive subsets displayed greater estimated richness than memory subsets did. Rarefaction demonstrated incomplete sorted-subset sequencing despite large depth.

This clone was picked up one time. Its specificity is not known. In replicate PCRs of sorted subsets, approximately 190 ng DNA, tens of thousands of T cell genomes, was used. Clones were sequenced by immunoSEQ multiplex PCR, and TCRdb holds only the in-frame ones, with some missing. The repertoire consists of 800,000 to 1,200,000 clones, with 75% to 80% occurring once and the leading ten covering roughly 0.56%. CDR1 and CDR2 from the germline V gene are SGHDN and FVKESK. The CDR3 has 16 amino acids. The trim removed 7 bases at V and 7 bases at J, leaving 12 bases unmatched. The sequenced sample consisted of memory CD4+ T cells from PBMCs. As for subset: CD45RA-negative fraction. The TCR sequence derives from a man between 18 and 35 years old in good health. Some clones in this sample may be carry-over from other donors' samples. V and J are TRBV14 and TRBJ2-1; 11 bases are shared with TRBD1. The CDR3 spells CASNKGQGAILNEQFF. The DNA of the CDR3 is TGTGCCAGCAACAAAGGACAGGGGGCGATTTTGAATGAGCAGTTCTTC.